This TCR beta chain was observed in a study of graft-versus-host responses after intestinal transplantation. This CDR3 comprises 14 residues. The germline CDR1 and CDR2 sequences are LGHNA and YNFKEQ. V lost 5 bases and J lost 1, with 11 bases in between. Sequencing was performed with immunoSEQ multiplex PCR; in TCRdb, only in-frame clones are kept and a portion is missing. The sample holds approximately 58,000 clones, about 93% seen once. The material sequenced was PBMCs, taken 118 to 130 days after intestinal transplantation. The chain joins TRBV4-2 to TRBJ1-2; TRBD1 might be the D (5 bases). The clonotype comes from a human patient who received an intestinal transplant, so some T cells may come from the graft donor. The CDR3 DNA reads TGTGCCAGCAGCTTGGGGCAGAGTAACTATGGCTACACCTTC. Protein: CASSLGQSNYGYTF.